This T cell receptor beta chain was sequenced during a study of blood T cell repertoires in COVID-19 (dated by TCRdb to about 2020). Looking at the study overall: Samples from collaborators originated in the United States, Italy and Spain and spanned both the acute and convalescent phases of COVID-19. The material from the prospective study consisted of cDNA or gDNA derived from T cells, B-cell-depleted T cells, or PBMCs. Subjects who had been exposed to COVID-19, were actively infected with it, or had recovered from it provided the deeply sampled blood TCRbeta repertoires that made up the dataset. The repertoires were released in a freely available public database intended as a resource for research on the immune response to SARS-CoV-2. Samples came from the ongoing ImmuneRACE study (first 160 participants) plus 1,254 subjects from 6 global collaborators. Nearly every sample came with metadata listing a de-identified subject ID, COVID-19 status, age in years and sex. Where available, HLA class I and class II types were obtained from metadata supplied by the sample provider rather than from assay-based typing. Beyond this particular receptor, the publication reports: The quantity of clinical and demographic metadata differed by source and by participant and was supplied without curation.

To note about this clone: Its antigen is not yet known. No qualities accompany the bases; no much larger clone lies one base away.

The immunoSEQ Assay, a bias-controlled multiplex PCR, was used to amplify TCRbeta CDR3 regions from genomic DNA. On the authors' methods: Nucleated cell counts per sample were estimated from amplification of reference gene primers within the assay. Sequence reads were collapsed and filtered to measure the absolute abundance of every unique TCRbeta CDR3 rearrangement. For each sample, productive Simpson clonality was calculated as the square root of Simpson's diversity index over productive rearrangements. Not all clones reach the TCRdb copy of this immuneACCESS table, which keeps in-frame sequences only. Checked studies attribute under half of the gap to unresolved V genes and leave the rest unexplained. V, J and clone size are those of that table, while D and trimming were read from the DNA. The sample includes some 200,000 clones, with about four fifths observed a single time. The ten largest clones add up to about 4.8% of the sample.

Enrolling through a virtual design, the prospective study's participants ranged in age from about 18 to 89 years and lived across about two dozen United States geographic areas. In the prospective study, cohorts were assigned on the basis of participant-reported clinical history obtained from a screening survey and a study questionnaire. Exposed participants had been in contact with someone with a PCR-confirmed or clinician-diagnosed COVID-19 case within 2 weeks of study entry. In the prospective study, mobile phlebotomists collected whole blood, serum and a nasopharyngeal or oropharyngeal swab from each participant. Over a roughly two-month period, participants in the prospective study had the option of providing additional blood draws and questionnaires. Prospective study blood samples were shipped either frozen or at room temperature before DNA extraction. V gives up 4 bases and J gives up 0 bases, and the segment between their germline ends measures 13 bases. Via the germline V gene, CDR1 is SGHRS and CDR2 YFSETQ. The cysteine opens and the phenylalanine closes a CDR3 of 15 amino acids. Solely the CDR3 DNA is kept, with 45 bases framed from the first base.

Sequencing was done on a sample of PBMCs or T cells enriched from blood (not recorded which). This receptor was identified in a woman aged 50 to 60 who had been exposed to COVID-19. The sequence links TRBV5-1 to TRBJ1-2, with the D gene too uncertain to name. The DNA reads TGCGCCAGCAGCCAGACAACGAATACTAACTATGGCTACACCTTC. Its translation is CASSQTTNTNYGYTF.